These T cell receptor beta chains were read from a single sample in a study of vaccination effects on CD4 cells after COVID-19. Their antigens remain unidentified. The table came from immunoSEQ multiplex PCR; TCRdb's copy has only in-frame clones and leaves some out. The table lists fewer than 70,000 clones, about 80% of them singletons, with 9% to 15% in the top ten. Material: CD4+ T cells from PBMCs cultured with SARS-CoV-2 spike peptides, obtained before COVID-19 vaccination. Receptors were obtained from a human donor who received a COVID-19 vaccine. Each CDR3 is given without its conserved first and last residue.

cdr3_length j_call v_call cdr3_aa
12 TRBJ1-2 TRBV6-5 ASRTGPAMEGYT
11 TRBJ1-2 TRBV29-1 SVTGGSNYGYT
11 TRBJ2-5 TRBV18 ASSPGDWETQY
11 TRBJ1-1 TRBV6-6 ASQGPTHTEAF
9 TRBJ2-3 TRBV30 AWSMKDTQY
12 TRBJ2-2 TRBV29-1 SVGTVTNTGELF
14 TRBJ2-5 TRBV5-1 ASSLGLAGGVETQY
13 TRBJ2-3 TRBV11-2 ASSLGHQGRATQY
13 TRBJ2-2 TRBV5-1 ASSLLDRGTGELF
12 TRBJ1-2 TRBV6-5 ASSYFGQGRDYT
10 TRBJ1-5 TRBV5-5 ASSLSGQPQH
11 TRBJ2-5 TRBV5-1 ASSTQGEETQY
12 TRBJ2-5 TRBV2 AITPGQSQETQY
12 TRBJ1-3 TRBV7-9 ASSAQGSGNTIY
11 TRBJ2-3 TRBV12-5 ASGSSLTDTQY
14 TRBJ2-3 TRBV5-1 ASSLRAGANQDTQY
13 TRBJ1-6 TRBV30 AWRRSDRDNSPLH
13 TRBJ1-2 TRBV4-3 ASSQGGGLVIGYT
14 TRBJ2-3 TRBV18 ASSPPDRYSTDTQY
14 TRBJ1-1 TRBV5-8 ASSFSRRRRNTEAF
16 TRBJ2-3 TRBV4-1 ASSQVKFGTGRTDTQY
13 TRBJ1-1 TRBV2 ASSDERVGITEAF
13 TRBJ2-1 TRBV7-8 ASSELAAQGNEQF
10 TRBJ1-1 TRBV6-5 AGNGGGTEAF
13 TRBJ2-1 TRBV7-3 ASSETGTSYNEQF
14 TRBJ2-2 TRBV30 AWRRTGVVATGELF
12 TRBJ2-2 TRBV6-1 ASSGAPDTGELF
13 TRBJ2-2 TRBV19 ASRGQQAVTGELF
13 TRBJ2-2 TRBV7-2 ASSFVGVSSGELF
14 TRBJ2-1 TRBV5-1 ASSLAGGPTYNEQF
12 TRBJ2-5 TRBV24-1 ATSDAGKGETQY
11 TRBJ1-1 TRBV9 ASSASLNTEAF
11 TRBJ1-5 TRBV19 ASSTQGNQPQH
12 TRBJ1-3 TRBV5-4 ASSLRDGGNTIY
15 TRBJ2-5 TRBV5-5 ASSFQLAGAQDETQY